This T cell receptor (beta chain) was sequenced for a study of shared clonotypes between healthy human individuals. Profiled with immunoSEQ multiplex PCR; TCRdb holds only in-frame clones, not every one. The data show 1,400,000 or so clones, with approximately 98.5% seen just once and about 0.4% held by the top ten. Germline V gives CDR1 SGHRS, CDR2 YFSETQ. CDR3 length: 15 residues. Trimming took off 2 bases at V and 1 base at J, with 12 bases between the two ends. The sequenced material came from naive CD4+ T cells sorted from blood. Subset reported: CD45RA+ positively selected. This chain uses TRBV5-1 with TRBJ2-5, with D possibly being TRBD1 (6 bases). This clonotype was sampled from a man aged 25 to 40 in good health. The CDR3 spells CASSFRDTTQETQYF. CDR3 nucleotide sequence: TGCGCCAGCAGCTTCCGGGACACAACCCAAGAGACCCAGTACTTC.